The T cell receptor (beta chain) under discussion was sequenced for a study of CD8 T cells in ankylosing spondylitis. TCRdb ran MiXCR on the 5' RACE reads and lists one entry per CDR3 protein. This sample has roughly 170,000 distinct CDR3 sequences, with approximately 9.9% found just once. Trimming took 5 bases from V and 8 from J, leaving 10 bases between them. The germline gives CDR1 SGHNT, CDR2 YYREEE (reference sequence). The CDR3 loop spans 11 amino acids. The TCR originated in a female donor with ankylosing spondylitis or in good health (not recorded which). Sequenced sample: blood, either unsorted or a sorted T cell fraction (not recorded which). The chain carries TRBV5-4 and TRBJ1-1; weak D call: TRBD1 (6 bases). The CDR3 region has the DNA TGTGCCAGCAGGGACCAGGGGGAAGCTTTCTTT. Amino acids: CASRDQGEAFF.